Listed below are T cell receptor beta chains from one sample, sequenced in a study of blood T cell repertoires in COVID-19. Clones were sequenced by immunoSEQ multiplex PCR, and TCRdb holds only the in-frame ones, with some missing. The sample yields 210,000 or so clones, roughly 84% seen once. What was sequenced was peripheral blood. All receptors come from a human donor in a cohort sampled during active COVID-19. Both conserved end residues are part of each CDR3. The D gene is left open where the match is weak. The size entry is marked missing in some rows and otherwise reads once, few, many or a size class.

clone_size	d_call	v_call	j_call	cdr3_aa	cdr3_nt
.	TRBD1	TRBV27	TRBJ2-7	CASRIRDRVYEQYF	TGTGCCAGCAGAATCCGGGACAGGGTCTACGAGCAGTACTTC
few	.	TRBV12-3/TRBV12-4	TRBJ1-1	CASSPGILTEAFF	TGTGCCAGCAGTCCAGGGATATTAACTGAAGCTTTCTTT
.	.	TRBV18	TRBJ1-1	CASSPRADLNTEAFF	TGTGCCAGCTCACCAAGAGCGGATTTGAACACTGAAGCTTTCTTT
.	TRBD1	TRBV5-6	TRBJ2-5	CASHNRGSQETQYF	TGTGCCAGCCACAACAGGGGGAGTCAAGAGACCCAGTACTTC
.	.	TRBV5-4	TRBJ1-1	CASSLGGEVHTEAFF	TGTGCCAGCAGCTTGGGGGGCGAGGTACACACTGAAGCTTTCTTT
.	.	TRBV18	TRBJ1-6	CASSRLRDSPLHF	TGTGCCAGCTCACGTCTCCGAGATTCACCCCTCCACTTT
.	.	TRBV3-1/TRBV3-2	TRBJ1-2	CASSLNRALVMGYTF	TGTGCCAGCAGCCTCAACAGGGCCCTCGTTATGGGCTACACCTTC
.	TRBD2	TRBV10-3	TRBJ2-1	CAISEALGTSGSGEQFF	TGTGCCATCAGTGAGGCCTTGGGGACTAGCGGGAGTGGAGAGCAGTTCTTC
few	.	TRBV7-8	TRBJ2-3	CASSFTGFDTQYF	TGTGCCAGCAGCTTCACAGGGTTTGATACGCAGTATTTT
once	.	TRBV21-1	TRBJ1-1	CASSPHGGDLEDTEAFF	TGTGCCAGCAGCCCCCATGGCGGGGATCTCGAGGACACTGAAGCTTTCTTT
few	TRBD1	TRBV18	TRBJ1-2	CASSPNRQGGYTF	TGTGCCAGCTCACCAAATAGACAGGGTGGCTACACCTTC
.	.	TRBV19	TRBJ1-2	CASSMIPGRGYGYTF	TGTGCCAGTAGTATGATTCCGGGCAGGGGCTATGGCTACACCTTC
.	TRBD2	TRBV5-1	TRBJ2-3	CASSLSLAESTDTQYF	TGCGCCAGCAGCTTGTCTCTAGCGGAAAGCACAGATACGCAGTATTTT
.	TRBD1	TRBV6-5	TRBJ2-2	CASKSGGFATGELFF	TGTGCCAGCAAGTCAGGGGGCTTCGCCACCGGGGAGCTGTTTTTT
.	TRBD1	TRBV6-5	TRBJ1-2	CASSPTGGGHGYTF	TGTGCCAGCAGCCCGACAGGGGGAGGGCATGGCTACACCTTC
.	.	TRBV18	TRBJ1-2	CASSPSEDYGYTF	TGTGCCAGCTCCCCTTCAGAGGACTATGGCTACACCTTC
.	.	TRBV7-2	TRBJ2-7	CASSRAREYVQYF	TGTGCCAGCAGTCGGGCGAGGGAGTATGTGCAGTACTTC
.	.	TRBV28	TRBJ1-5	CASSSPGSTAVSNQPQHF	TGTGCCAGCAGTTCACCCGGATCGACAGCAGTTAGCAATCAGCCCCAGCATTTT
.	.	TRBV12-3/TRBV12-4	TRBJ1-4	CASSFGRAELFF	TGTGCCAGCAGTTTTGGCAGGGCGGAACTGTTTTTT
once	TRBD1	TRBV2	TRBJ1-4	CASRAGGFPEKLFF	TGTGCCAGCAGGGCAGGGGGCTTCCCGGAAAAACTGTTTTTT
.	TRBD2	TRBV18	TRBJ2-6	CASSPPGGVLASGANVLTF	TGTGCCAGCTCACCACCGGGGGGGGTTCTGGCCTCTGGGGCCAACGTCCTGACTTTC
.	.	TRBV4-1	TRBJ1-5	CASSQDYPPAGMGQPQHF	TGCGCCAGCAGCCAAGATTACCCCCCCGCGGGGATGGGACAGCCCCAGCATTTT
few	.	TRBV5-1	TRBJ2-2	CASSSGNTGELFF	TGCGCCAGCAGCTCCGGGAACACCGGGGAGCTGTTTTTT
.	TRBD1	TRBV11-2	TRBJ1-4	CASSVGQGAKLFF	TGTGCCAGCAGCGTAGGACAGGGCGCAAAACTGTTTTTT
.	TRBD1	TRBV18	TRBJ2-2	CASSSGQGWDGELFF	TGTGCCAGCTCTTCAGGACAGGGATGGGACGGGGAGCTGTTTTTT
.	TRBD2	TRBV5-8	TRBJ2-1	CASSLSGGRDEQFF	TGTGCCAGCAGCTTGTCGGGAGGGCGGGATGAGCAGTTCTTC
.	.	TRBV29-1	TRBJ2-7	CSVAGQNPYEQYF	TGCAGCGTTGCTGGACAGAATCCCTACGAGCAGTACTTC
once	.	TRBV29-1	TRBJ2-3	CSVATMVIDTQYF	TGCAGCGTGGCCACTATGGTCATAGATACGCAGTATTTT
.	TRBD1	TRBV6-5	TRBJ1-6	CASSYSRGSGSPLHF	TGTGCCAGCAGTTATTCCAGGGGGTCGGGGTCACCCCTCCACTTT
.	.	TRBV5-1	TRBJ1-6	CASSLSSGPSSYNSPLHF	TGCGCCAGCAGCTTGTCTTCAGGCCCGAGCTCCTATAATTCACCCCTCCACTTT
.	.	TRBV30	TRBJ1-1	CAWSVQVNTEAFF	TGTGCCTGGAGTGTGCAGGTGAACACTGAAGCTTTCTTT
.	TRBD1	TRBV27	TRBJ1-5	CASSRRYGQGGYSNQPQHF	TGTGCCAGCAGTCGTCGCTATGGACAGGGAGGGTATAGCAATCAGCCCCAGCATTTT
.	TRBD2	TRBV28	TRBJ2-5	CASSFGVGAGGQETQYF	TGTGCCAGCAGTTTCGGGGTCGGGGCGGGAGGCCAAGAGACCCAGTACTTC
.	.	TRBV6-5	TRBJ2-2	CASSWSREEAGELFF	TGTGCCAGCAGCTGGTCTCGGGAAGAGGCCGGGGAGCTGTTTTTT
.	TRBD1	TRBV29-1	TRBJ1-1	CSVGGQGAGWRNTEAFF	TGCAGCGTTGGGGGACAGGGGGCAGGGTGGCGGAACACTGAAGCTTTCTTT
.	.	TRBV6-5	TRBJ2-5	CASRAPFVETQYF	TGTGCCAGCAGAGCCCCTTTCGTTGAGACCCAGTACTTC
.	.	TRBV15	TRBJ1-1	CATSRTGEAFF	TGTGCCACCAGCAGAACGGGTGAAGCTTTCTTT
.	TRBD1	TRBV5-1	TRBJ1-1	CASSFGQGNTEAFF	TGCGCCAGCAGCTTTGGACAGGGGAACACTGAAGCTTTCTTT
.	.	TRBV11-2	TRBJ2-3	CASSLAGSTQYF	TGTGCCAGCAGCTTAGCCGGGAGTACGCAGTATTTT
.	TRBD1	TRBV5-1	TRBJ2-1	CASGSDGTVPNEQFF	TGCGCCAGCGGCTCTGACGGGACAGTTCCCAATGAGCAGTTCTTC
once	.	TRBV5-1	TRBJ1-3	CASSFGNTIYF	TGCGCCAGTTCCTTTGGAAACACCATATATTTT
once	.	TRBV12-3/TRBV12-4	TRBJ1-2	CASSTQGHYGYTF	TGTGCCAGCAGTACACAGGGCCACTATGGCTACACCTTC
.	.	TRBV19	TRBJ2-5	CASSHLYGGKETQYF	TGTGCCAGCAGCCATCTATATGGAGGCAAAGAGACCCAGTACTTC
.	.	TRBV7-2	TRBJ1-1	CASSSLNKNTEAFF	TGTGCCAGCAGCTCCCTCAACAAGAACACTGAAGCTTTCTTT
.	.	TRBV7-9	TRBJ1-2	CASSLQGRYGYTF	TGTGCCAGCAGCTTACAGGGGCGCTATGGCTACACCTTC
.	.	TRBV7-7	TRBJ1-4	CASSAGVNEKLFF	TGTGCCTCGTCGGCGGGAGTTAATGAAAAACTGTTTTTT
.	.	TRBV7-3	TRBJ1-1	CASSFTGSTEAFF	TGTGCCAGCAGCTTTACAGGGAGCACTGAAGCTTTCTTT
.	.	TRBV9	TRBJ1-4	CASSPGNSAEKLFF	TGTGCCAGCAGCCCAGGAAACTCGGCCGAAAAACTGTTTTTT
.	.	TRBV18	TRBJ1-1	CASSPPGAVGAFF	TGTGCCAGCTCACCCCCAGGGGCTGTTGGAGCTTTCTTT
.	TRBD1	TRBV7-9	TRBJ1-3	CASSGQGNYSGNTIYF	TGTGCCAGCAGCGGACAGGGGAACTACTCTGGAAACACCATATATTTT
.	.	TRBV5-1	TRBJ1-5	CASSPGHWGANQPQHF	TGCGCCAGCAGCCCGGGACATTGGGGAGCAAATCAGCCCCAGCATTTT
.	.	TRBV6-6	TRBJ1-2	CASSYGRGISDGYTF	TGTGCCAGCAGTTACGGCAGGGGAATCTCGGATGGCTACACCTTC
.	TRBD1	TRBV5-5	TRBJ2-7	CASSETGGVTEQYF	TGTGCCAGCAGCGAGACAGGGGGTGTTACAGAGCAGTACTTC
once	.	TRBV6-5	TRBJ1-2	CASTAQTDHGGYTF	TGTGCCAGCACCGCACAGACAGACCATGGGGGCTACACCTTC